This entry lists 14 T cell receptor beta chains sequenced from one sample in a study of cytomegalovirus exposure and HLA in healthy donors. The PCR employed 60 Vbeta primers together with 13 Jbeta primers. Here immunoSEQ multiplex PCR was the method, and the copy in TCRdb shows in-frame clones only, minus some. The sample yields 150,000 or so clones, around 82% seen once. The sequencing input was PBMCs. Receptor source: a woman aged 50 to 65 in good health and CMV-seropositive.

The chain is built from TRBV12-5 and TRBJ2-5; D is perhaps TRBD1 (6 bases). The CDR3 covers 17 residues. Trimming pared 2 bases from V and 2 bases from J, leaving 18 bases between. Looked up from germline, CDR1 is LGHNT and CDR2 is FRNRAP. In nucleotides, the CDR3 is TGTGCTAGTGGTTTGATTCCCCCGGGACACGAACAAGAGACCCAGTACTTC. This sequence encodes CASGLIPPGHEQETQYF. The full variable domain, its missing parts supplied by reference TRBV12-5 and TRBJ2-5, is DARVTQTPRHKVTEMGQEVTMRCQPILGHNTVFWYRQTMMQGLELLAYFRNRAPLDDSGMPKDRFSAEMPDATLATLKIQPSEPRDSAVYFCASGLIPPGHEQETQYFGPGTRLLVL.

This chain links TRBV7-2 with TRBJ2-7, with TRBD1 matching over 11 bases. Germline V lookup: CDR1 SGHTA, CDR2 FQGNSA. The CDR3 covers 15 residues. Trimming took 5 bases from V and 0 from J; bases not matched to a gene: 3. The CDR3 protein is CASSHGTGGSYEQYF. The CDR3 nucleotides are TGTGCCAGCAGCCATGGGACAGGGGGCTCCTACGAGCAGTACTTC.

This rearrangement joins TRBV6-1 to TRBJ2-7, with a weak D call TRBD2 (7 bases). The CDR3 runs to 15 residues. Germline V CDR1 and CDR2: MNHNS, SASEGT. Trimming left V 3 bases short and J 2 bases short, with 14 bases between. The CDR3 sequence is CASSDGRGRTYEQYF. The CDR3 nucleotides read TGTGCCAGCAGTGATGGGCGGGGGCGCACCTACGAGCAGTACTTC.

The chain uses TRBV4-1 and TRBJ2-3; D is perhaps TRBD1 (6 bases). Germline CDR1 is MGHRA and CDR2 is YSYEKL. CDR3 length equals 12 residues. V lost 4 bases to trimming and J lost 6 bases, with 8 bases between them. This chain's CDR3 is CASSLRGDTQYF. The DNA of the CDR3 is TGCGCCAGCAGCCTAAGGGGGGATACGCAGTATTTT.

This chain connects TRBV4-1 to TRBJ1-1; TRBD1 aligns across 8 bases. Germline V gene sequence: CDR1 MGHRA, CDR2 YSYEKL. CDR3 length: 16 amino acids. With 0 bases clipped from V and 4 bases from J, the junction kept 7 bases outside the gene matches. The CDR3: CASSQEQGAIGTEAFF. DNA for the CDR3: TGCGCCAGCAGCCAAGAGCAGGGGGCCATTGGCACTGAAGCTTTCTTT.

The chain joins TRBV5-5 to TRBJ2-5, with 7 bases that match TRBD1. CDR1 SGHKS and CDR2 YYEKEE come from the germline V gene (reference sequence). J gave up 5 bases and V 0 bases, and 4 bases lay outside the gene matches. CDR3 length: 14 amino acids. CDR3 region: CASSLEGGRETQYF. For the CDR3, the DNA is TGTGCCAGCAGCTTGGAAGGGGGCCGGGAGACCCAGTACTTC.

The chain joins TRBV9 to TRBJ2-2; 9 bases line up with TRBD1. CDR3 size: 16 residues. V shed 4 bases and J 3 bases; nucleotides not matched to a gene: 7. CDR1 SGDLS and CDR2 YYNGEE come from the germline V gene. CDR3 loop: CASSKTGTGYTGELFF. The CDR3 DNA follows: TGTGCCAGCAGCAAGACCGGGACAGGGTACACCGGGGAGCTGTTTTTT.

The genes are TRBV7-2 and TRBJ2-7; tentative D call: TRBD2 (6 bases). Per germline, CDR1 SGHTA and CDR2 FQGNSA. With 3 bases removed from V and 6 bases from J, the gap between germline ends came to 12 bases. This CDR3 has 13 amino acids. CDR3: CASSFAGSPEQYF. CDR3 DNA sequence: TGTGCCAGCAGCTTTGCCGGGAGCCCCGAGCAGTACTTC.

Points on this clone: Other DNA sequences from this sample encode an identical CDR3 as well. The gene calls are TRBV7-2 and TRBJ2-7; 9 nucleotides align to TRBD1. The V gene's germline CDR1 is SGHTA and CDR2 FQGNSA. CDR3 length: 15 amino acids. The J segment lost 2 bases and the V segment lost 1 base, leaving 3 bases of the junction unmatched. CDR3 sequence reads: CASSLGQGVTYEQYF. CDR3 bases: TGTGCCAGCAGCTTAGGACAGGGGGTTACCTACGAGCAGTACTTC.

V gene TRBV2 combines with J gene TRBJ1-2; 9 positions agree with TRBD1. Germline lookup yields CDR1 SNHLY and CDR2 FYNNEI. The CDR3 contains 13 residues. The V segment lost 4 bases and the J segment 4 bases; nucleotides outside the gene matches: 1. The CDR3 reads CASSVGQGYGYTF. Here the CDR3 DNA reads TGTGCCAGCAGTGTGGGACAGGGCTATGGCTACACCTTC.

J is TRBJ1-5 and V is TRBV19; 9 nucleotides agree with TRBD1. The germline gives CDR1 LNHDA, CDR2 SQIVND (reference sequence). V lost 5 bases, J lost 5 bases, and 7 bases stayed unmatched. The CDR3 sequence is 15 residues long. CDR3: CASSAGTGNYQPQHF. The CDR3, as DNA: TGTGCCAGTAGTGCCGGGACAGGGAACTATCAGCCCCAGCATTTT.

The rearrangement links TRBV2 to TRBJ1-1; 8 bases agree with TRBD1. The CDR3 runs 15 residues. Germline lookup yields CDR1 SNHLY and CDR2 FYNNEI. The J segment lost 3 bases and the V segment lost 6 bases, leaving 9 bases of the junction unmatched. The CDR3 loop is CASRNNRGEYTEAFF. In DNA, the CDR3 is TGTGCCAGCAGAAACAACAGGGGGGAGTACACTGAAGCTTTCTTT.

This rearrangement joins TRBV15 to TRBJ1-5; TRBD1 might be the D (5 bases). The CDR3 totals 16 residues. From germline, CDR1 is LNHNV and CDR2 YYDKDF (reference sequence). V shed 0 bases and J shed 4 bases, with 13 bases lying between them. The CDR3 sequence: CATSRELRGRNQPQHF. The CDR3 bases are TGTGCCACCAGCAGAGAATTAAGGGGTAGGAATCAGCCCCAGCATTTT.

The J gene is TRBJ1-2, the V gene TRBV5-6, with D uncertain. Trimming removed 4 bases from V and 2 bases from J, with 9 bases in between. Looked up from germline, CDR1 is SGHDT and CDR2 is YYEEEE. CDR3 length equals 13 residues. CDR3 sequence reads: CASSPEENYGYTF. The CDR3, as DNA: TGTGCCAGCAGCCCAGAGGAGAACTATGGCTACACCTTC.